The source of this T cell receptor (beta chain) is a study of T cells in Graves' hyperthyroidism and ophthalmopathy. Amplification targeted TCR beta CDR3 regions from RNA transcripts. The primer set for the first-round RT-PCR of the TCR CDR3 was HTBI. In TCRdb, the multiplex PCR reads were re-called with MiXCR into one record per CDR3 protein. The table shows about 420,000 distinct CDR3 sequences, with approximately 15% occurring only once. Germline lookup yields CDR1 MNHEY and CDR2 SMNVEV (reference sequence). Trimming at V came to 6 bases and at J to 4 bases, leaving 12 bases not matched to a gene. This CDR3 comprises 15 residues. This clonotype was observed many times.

The chain recombines TRBV27 with TRBJ2-7; 7 positions agree with TRBD2. The TCR sequence derives from a woman in her late teens or twenties with Graves' hyperthyroidism. The sequenced material came from blood. The chain's CDR3 is CASRGGVTGWYEQYF. DNA of the CDR3: TGTGCCAGCAGGGGGGGGGTCACTGGCTGGTACGAGCAGTACTTC.